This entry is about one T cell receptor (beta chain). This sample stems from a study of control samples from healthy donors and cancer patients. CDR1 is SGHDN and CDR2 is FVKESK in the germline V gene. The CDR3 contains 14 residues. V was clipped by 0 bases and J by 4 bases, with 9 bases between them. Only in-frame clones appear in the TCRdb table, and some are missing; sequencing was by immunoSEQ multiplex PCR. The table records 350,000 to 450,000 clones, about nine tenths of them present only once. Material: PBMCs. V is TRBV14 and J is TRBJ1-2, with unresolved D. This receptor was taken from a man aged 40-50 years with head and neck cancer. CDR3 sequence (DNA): TGTGCCAGCAGCCAAGATCGATCTATCTATGGCTACACCTTC. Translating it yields CASSQDRSIYGYTF.